A selection of T cell receptor beta chains follows, all from one sample in a study of blood T cell repertoires in COVID-19. This table comes from immunoSEQ multiplex PCR, and its TCRdb copy is limited to in-frame clones, with some not included. Of some 530,000 clones listed, roughly nine tenths are singletons. The sequenced material came from PBMCs or T cells enriched from blood (not recorded which). Receptor source: a woman aged 60 to 75 who had recovered from COVID-19. CDR3s include the opening cysteine and the closing phenylalanine or tryptophan. Fields, in order: J gene, D gene, clone size, V gene, CDR3 DNA, CDR3 protein. A D gene is named only where the DNA matches it firmly. The size of a clone is reported for some rows only, either as once, few or many, or as a class for expanded clones.

J gene: TRBJ2-1
D gene: .
clone size: .
V gene: TRBV18
CDR3 DNA: TGTGCCAGCTCACCGCAGGGGTACGACAATGAGCAGTTCTTC
CDR3 protein: CASSPQGYDNEQFF

J gene: TRBJ1-4
D gene: .
clone size: .
V gene: TRBV4-1
CDR3 DNA: TGCGCCAGCAGCCAAGCCTTACCGGGACTCAGGGTGGTCAATGAAAAACTGTTTTTT
CDR3 protein: CASSQALPGLRVVNEKLFF

J gene: TRBJ2-5
D gene: .
clone size: .
V gene: TRBV25-1
CDR3 DNA: TGTGCCAGCAGTGCCTCGGGGGGCGGGGAGACCCAGTACTTC
CDR3 protein: CASSASGGGETQYF

J gene: TRBJ1-2
D gene: TRBD1
clone size: .
V gene: TRBV5-8
CDR3 DNA: TGTGCCAGCAGCTCCGGGACAGGACATAACTATGGCTACACCTTC
CDR3 protein: CASSSGTGHNYGYTF

J gene: TRBJ2-7
D gene: .
clone size: .
V gene: TRBV20-1
CDR3 DNA: TGCAGTGCTGGAACAGGGCGCGAGCAGTACTTC
CDR3 protein: CSAGTGREQYF

J gene: TRBJ2-3
D gene: TRBD1
clone size: .
V gene: TRBV7-2
CDR3 DNA: TGTGCCAGCAGCCCCGCCGGGACAGCGACCACAGATACGCAGTATTTT
CDR3 protein: CASSPAGTATTDTQYF

J gene: TRBJ1-3
D gene: .
clone size: .
V gene: TRBV5-1
CDR3 DNA: TGCGCCAGCAGCTTGGACAACCCCGCGGGGGGAAACACCATATATTTT
CDR3 protein: CASSLDNPAGGNTIYF

J gene: TRBJ1-4
D gene: TRBD1
clone size: .
V gene: TRBV5-4
CDR3 DNA: TGTGCCAGCAGCCCCGGACAGGCAACTAATGAAAAACTGTTTTTT
CDR3 protein: CASSPGQATNEKLFF

J gene: TRBJ2-3
D gene: .
clone size: .
V gene: TRBV18
CDR3 DNA: TGTGCCAGCTCACCAAAGGCGACAGGCCCTAGCACAGATACGCAGTATTTT
CDR3 protein: CASSPKATGPSTDTQYF

J gene: TRBJ2-2
D gene: TRBD1
clone size: .
V gene: TRBV7-9
CDR3 DNA: TGTGCCAGCAGCTTGAGGGACAGGTACACCGGGGAGCTGTTTTTT
CDR3 protein: CASSLRDRYTGELFF

J gene: TRBJ1-1
D gene: .
clone size: once
V gene: TRBV3-1/TRBV3-2
CDR3 DNA: TGTGCCAGCAGCTACAGCACTGAAGCTTTCTTT
CDR3 protein: CASSYSTEAFF

J gene: TRBJ1-1
D gene: .
clone size: .
V gene: TRBV5-1
CDR3 DNA: TGCGCCAGCAGCTTCCAGGACACCTACACTGAAGCTTTCTTT
CDR3 protein: CASSFQDTYTEAFF

J gene: TRBJ1-5
D gene: TRBD1
clone size: .
V gene: TRBV6-5
CDR3 DNA: TGTGCCAGCAGTTTGACGGGACAGGGACTTCGGCAGCCCCAGCATTTT
CDR3 protein: CASSLTGQGLRQPQHF

J gene: TRBJ1-2
D gene: .
clone size: once
V gene: TRBV2
CDR3 DNA: TGTGCCAGCAGTAAAACGGGACACCGGTATGGCTACACCTTC
CDR3 protein: CASSKTGHRYGYTF

J gene: TRBJ2-5
D gene: TRBD2
clone size: .
V gene: TRBV12-3/TRBV12-4
CDR3 DNA: TGTGCCAGCACCCACTGGGGGGGAGAGACCCAGTACTTC
CDR3 protein: CASTHWGGETQYF

J gene: TRBJ2-2
D gene: .
clone size: .
V gene: TRBV5-5
CDR3 DNA: TGTGCCAGCAGCTTAGTATTGTTCAGGACAGCGAACACCGGGGAGCTGTTTTTT
CDR3 protein: CASSLVLFRTANTGELFF

J gene: TRBJ2-7
D gene: .
clone size: .
V gene: TRBV7-6
CDR3 DNA: TGTGCCAGCAGCTTATCTCTCCCTGGGGCGGGGGAGCAGTACTTC
CDR3 protein: CASSLSLPGAGEQYF

J gene: TRBJ2-3
D gene: TRBD2
clone size: .
V gene: TRBV6-4
CDR3 DNA: TGTGCCAGCAGTGAGCGGGGGGGAATAGATACGCAGTATTTT
CDR3 protein: CASSERGGIDTQYF

J gene: TRBJ2-2
D gene: .
clone size: .
V gene: TRBV27
CDR3 DNA: TGTGCCAGCAGTTTAGTTTCCCTTTACACCGGGGAGCTGTTTTTT
CDR3 protein: CASSLVSLYTGELFF

J gene: TRBJ1-2
D gene: TRBD1
clone size: few
V gene: TRBV29-1
CDR3 DNA: TGCAGCGTTGAACAGGGACAGTATTATGGCTACACCTTC
CDR3 protein: CSVEQGQYYGYTF

J gene: TRBJ2-3
D gene: TRBD2
clone size: .
V gene: TRBV5-1
CDR3 DNA: TGCGCCAGCAGCCCCTCCCCTAGCGGAAGCACAGATACGCAGTATTTT
CDR3 protein: CASSPSPSGSTDTQYF

J gene: TRBJ1-1
D gene: .
clone size: .
V gene: TRBV18
CDR3 DNA: TGTGCCAGCTCTCCAACACAGAACACTGAAGCTTTCTTT
CDR3 protein: CASSPTQNTEAFF

J gene: TRBJ1-3
D gene: .
clone size: .
V gene: TRBV2
CDR3 DNA: TGTGCCAGCAGAGAGGGAAGCTCTGGAAACACCATATATTTT
CDR3 protein: CASREGSSGNTIYF

J gene: TRBJ2-3
D gene: .
clone size: .
V gene: TRBV5-6
CDR3 DNA: TGTGCCAGCAGCCCCTGGATCCCGGGGACAGATACGCAGTATTTT
CDR3 protein: CASSPWIPGTDTQYF

J gene: TRBJ1-1
D gene: .
clone size: once
V gene: TRBV5-1
CDR3 DNA: TGCGCCAGCAGCCGCCCGGACAGAATGGCTTTCTTT
CDR3 protein: CASSRPDRMAFF

J gene: TRBJ1-6
D gene: .
clone size: .
V gene: TRBV7-2
CDR3 DNA: TGTGCCAGCAGCTCAAATCCGGGACAAGGTTCACCCCTCCACTTT
CDR3 protein: CASSSNPGQGSPLHF

J gene: TRBJ1-2
D gene: TRBD1
clone size: .
V gene: TRBV10-3
CDR3 DNA: TGTGCCATCAGGGGGACAGGGGGTGGCTACACCTTC
CDR3 protein: CAIRGTGGGYTF

J gene: TRBJ2-7
D gene: .
clone size: .
V gene: TRBV5-1
CDR3 DNA: TGCGCCAGCACCGGTTTACTCACCTACGAGCAGTACTTC
CDR3 protein: CASTGLLTYEQYF

J gene: TRBJ1-6
D gene: .
clone size: .
V gene: TRBV5-6
CDR3 DNA: TGTGCCAGCAGCTCGGAGGGGCCCCTCTTAAGCTCCTATAATTCACCCCTCCACTTT
CDR3 protein: CASSSEGPLLSSYNSPLHF

J gene: TRBJ1-1
D gene: TRBD1
clone size: .
V gene: TRBV4-1
CDR3 DNA: TGCGCCAGCAGCCAAGATGGGACAGTCCGGAACACTGAAGCTTTCTTT
CDR3 protein: CASSQDGTVRNTEAFF

J gene: TRBJ1-5
D gene: .
clone size: .
V gene: TRBV4-2
CDR3 DNA: TGTGCCAGCAGCCCCGGGGTAGATAGCAATCAGCCCCAGCATTTT
CDR3 protein: CASSPGVDSNQPQHF

J gene: TRBJ2-7
D gene: TRBD1
clone size: few
V gene: TRBV14
CDR3 DNA: TGTGCCAGCAGCCCCCGGGACAGGGGCTTCTACGAGCAGTACTTC
CDR3 protein: CASSPRDRGFYEQYF

J gene: TRBJ1-1
D gene: TRBD1
clone size: .
V gene: TRBV19
CDR3 DNA: TGTGCCAGTAGTTTCGACAGGGGGAACACTGAAGCTTTCTTT
CDR3 protein: CASSFDRGNTEAFF

J gene: TRBJ1-1
D gene: .
clone size: .
V gene: TRBV2
CDR3 DNA: TGTGCCAGCAGTGTAACAGGGCAAATGAACACTGAAGCTTTCTTT
CDR3 protein: CASSVTGQMNTEAFF

J gene: TRBJ1-5
D gene: .
clone size: once
V gene: TRBV10-1
CDR3 DNA: TGCGCCAGCAGTGCAGGGCCGGGGCCCCAGCATTTT
CDR3 protein: CASSAGPGPQHF

J gene: TRBJ1-6
D gene: .
clone size: few
V gene: TRBV9
CDR3 DNA: TGTGCCAGCAGCGTAGGTTCCCCAACAGGGTCGGATTCACCCCTCCACTTT
CDR3 protein: CASSVGSPTGSDSPLHF

J gene: TRBJ2-7
D gene: TRBD1
clone size: few
V gene: TRBV18
CDR3 DNA: TGTGCCAGCGTGGCGGGACAGGGCGACGAGCAGTACTTC
CDR3 protein: CASVAGQGDEQYF

J gene: TRBJ1-6
D gene: .
clone size: .
V gene: TRBV27
CDR3 DNA: TGTGCCAGCAGTATGACAGCCCGATCACCCCTCCACTTT
CDR3 protein: CASSMTARSPLHF

J gene: TRBJ1-3
D gene: TRBD1
clone size: .
V gene: TRBV7-9
CDR3 DNA: TGTGCCAGCTCTACAGGGGGTACTGGAAACACCATATATTTT
CDR3 protein: CASSTGGTGNTIYF

J gene: TRBJ2-4
D gene: TRBD2
clone size: .
V gene: TRBV2
CDR3 DNA: TGTGCCAGCAGTTTAGCGGGGGTTGGCAAAAACATTCAGTACTTC
CDR3 protein: CASSLAGVGKNIQYF

J gene: TRBJ2-5
D gene: .
clone size: .
V gene: TRBV6-6
CDR3 DNA: TGTGCCAGCAGTTCGAACAGGGGGGGAGTGGAGACCCAGTACTTC
CDR3 protein: CASSSNRGGVETQYF

J gene: TRBJ2-3
D gene: TRBD1
clone size: .
V gene: TRBV5-1
CDR3 DNA: TGCGCCAGCAGCCCGACAGGGTCAGATACGCAGTATTTT
CDR3 protein: CASSPTGSDTQYF

J gene: TRBJ1-1
D gene: .
clone size: few
V gene: TRBV7-8
CDR3 DNA: TGTGCCAGCAGCCGGTCGCGGGACCAGGTGTCAAGCACTGAAGCTTTCTTT
CDR3 protein: CASSRSRDQVSSTEAFF

J gene: TRBJ1-2
D gene: .
clone size: .
V gene: TRBV4-1
CDR3 DNA: TGCGCCAGCAGCCCCCTCCTAGGGGCAGAAGCTAACTATGGCTACACCTTC
CDR3 protein: CASSPLLGAEANYGYTF

J gene: TRBJ1-2
D gene: .
clone size: few
V gene: TRBV12-3/TRBV12-4
CDR3 DNA: TGTGCCAGCAGTTCTCCAGGGCTCTATGGCTACACCTTC
CDR3 protein: CASSSPGLYGYTF

J gene: TRBJ2-3
D gene: .
clone size: .
V gene: TRBV3-1/TRBV3-2
CDR3 DNA: TGTGCCAGCAGCCAAGATCCTATCGTCACAGATACGCAGTATTTT
CDR3 protein: CASSQDPIVTDTQYF

J gene: TRBJ2-5
D gene: .
clone size: .
V gene: TRBV23-1
CDR3 DNA: TGCGCCAGCAGTCACCCCGACAGGCACCAAGAGACCCAGTACTTC
CDR3 protein: CASSHPDRHQETQYF

J gene: TRBJ2-6
D gene: .
clone size: .
V gene: TRBV30
CDR3 DNA: TGTGCCATTAGCCTGGGGGCCAACGTCCTGACTTTC
CDR3 protein: CAISLGANVLTF

J gene: TRBJ2-3
D gene: TRBD2
clone size: .
V gene: TRBV5-1
CDR3 DNA: TGCGCCAGCAGCTTGGCGGGAGGGGATACGCAGTATTTT
CDR3 protein: CASSLAGGDTQYF

J gene: TRBJ2-1
D gene: TRBD2
clone size: .
V gene: TRBV11-2
CDR3 DNA: TGTGCCAGCAGCTTAGTAAGCGGGGGGGCCTACAATGAGCAGTTCTTC
CDR3 protein: CASSLVSGGAYNEQFF

J gene: TRBJ2-1
D gene: .
clone size: once
V gene: TRBV27
CDR3 DNA: TGTGCCAGCAGCCTTATGAGCTCCTACAATGAGCAGTTCTTC
CDR3 protein: CASSLMSSYNEQFF

J gene: TRBJ1-1
D gene: .
clone size: once
V gene: TRBV7-9
CDR3 DNA: TGTGCCAGCAGCGTCGACAGGACTGAAGCTTTCTTT
CDR3 protein: CASSVDRTEAFF

J gene: TRBJ1-1
D gene: .
clone size: .
V gene: TRBV5-1
CDR3 DNA: TGCGCCAGCAGCTTGGTTCCGGGAGGGAACACTGAAGCTTTCTTT
CDR3 protein: CASSLVPGGNTEAFF

J gene: TRBJ2-5
D gene: .
clone size: .
V gene: TRBV5-1
CDR3 DNA: TGCGCCAGCAGCTCGTCGGGGAACCAAGAGACCCAGTACTTC
CDR3 protein: CASSSSGNQETQYF

J gene: TRBJ1-2
D gene: .
clone size: .
V gene: TRBV7-2
CDR3 DNA: TGTGCCAGCAGCTTAGATCGACAGCCTGACTATGGCTACACCTTC
CDR3 protein: CASSLDRQPDYGYTF

J gene: TRBJ1-5
D gene: .
clone size: .
V gene: TRBV28
CDR3 DNA: TGTGCCAGCAGTCTAGGACAGTACAATCAGCCCCAGCATTTT
CDR3 protein: CASSLGQYNQPQHF

J gene: TRBJ2-7
D gene: .
clone size: .
V gene: TRBV4-1
CDR3 DNA: TGCGCCAGCAGCCAAGATGACGGGGGTCATTCCGAGCAGTACTTC
CDR3 protein: CASSQDDGGHSEQYF